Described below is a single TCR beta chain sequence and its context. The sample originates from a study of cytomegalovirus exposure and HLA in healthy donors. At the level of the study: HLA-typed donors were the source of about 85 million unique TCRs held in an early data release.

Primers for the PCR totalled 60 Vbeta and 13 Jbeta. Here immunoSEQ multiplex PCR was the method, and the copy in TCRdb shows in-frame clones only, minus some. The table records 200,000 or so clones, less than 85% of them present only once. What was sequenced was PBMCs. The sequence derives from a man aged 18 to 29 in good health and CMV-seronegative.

The CDR3 loop is CASSQGSTGYYEQYF. The CDR3 DNA follows: TGCGCCAGCAGCCAAGGTTCGACAGGGTACTACGAGCAGTACTTC. The chain combines TRBV4-1 with TRBJ2-7; 7 nucleotides align to TRBD1. CDR1 is MGHRA, CDR2 YSYEKL, per germline. The junction had 6 bases not matched to a gene; V was cut back by 1 base and J by 3 bases. The CDR3 sequence is 15 residues long.